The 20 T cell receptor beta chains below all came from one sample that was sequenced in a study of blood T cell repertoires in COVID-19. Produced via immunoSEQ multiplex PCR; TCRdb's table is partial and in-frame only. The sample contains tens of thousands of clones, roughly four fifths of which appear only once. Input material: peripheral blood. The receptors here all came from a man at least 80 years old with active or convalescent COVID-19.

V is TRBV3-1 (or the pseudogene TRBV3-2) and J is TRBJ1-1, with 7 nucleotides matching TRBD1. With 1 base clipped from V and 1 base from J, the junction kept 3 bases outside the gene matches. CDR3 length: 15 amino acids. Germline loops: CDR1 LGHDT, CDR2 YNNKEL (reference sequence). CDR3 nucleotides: TGTGCCAGCAGCCAAGTAGGGGACAGGAACACTGAAGCTTTCTTT. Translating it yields CASSQVGDRNTEAFF.

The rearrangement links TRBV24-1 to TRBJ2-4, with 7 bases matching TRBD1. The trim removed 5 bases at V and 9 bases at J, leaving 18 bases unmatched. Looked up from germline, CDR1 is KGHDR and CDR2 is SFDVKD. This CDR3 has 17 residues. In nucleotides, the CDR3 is TGTGCCACCAGTGCCCCTGACAGGGTTCGACGAAGTGGCATTCAGTACTTC. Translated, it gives CATSAPDRVRRSGIQYF.

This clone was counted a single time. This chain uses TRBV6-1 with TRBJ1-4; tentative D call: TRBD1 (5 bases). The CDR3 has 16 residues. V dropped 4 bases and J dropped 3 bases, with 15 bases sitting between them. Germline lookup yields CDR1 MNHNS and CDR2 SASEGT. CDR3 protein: CASSANAGTANEKLFF. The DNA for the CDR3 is TGTGCCAGCAGTGCCAACGCGGGGACGGCTAATGAAAAACTGTTTTTT.

The CDR3: CASSESGAGGQYF. CDR3 DNA: TGCGCCAGCAGTGAGTCCGGGGCAGGGGGCCAGTATTTT. The V and J genes are TRBV10-1 and TRBJ2-3; 8 bases agree with TRBD1. This CDR3 is built from 13 residues. Germline values: CDR1 WNHNN, CDR2 SYGVQD (reference sequence). J lost 12 bases, V lost 0 bases, and 5 bases had no gene match.

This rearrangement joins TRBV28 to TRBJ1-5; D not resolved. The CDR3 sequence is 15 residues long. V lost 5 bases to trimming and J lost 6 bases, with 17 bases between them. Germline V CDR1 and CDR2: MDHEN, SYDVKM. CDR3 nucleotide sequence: TGTGCCAGCAGTCTACCTCAGGTATACAGTCAGCCCCAGCATTTT. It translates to CASSLPQVYSQPQHF.

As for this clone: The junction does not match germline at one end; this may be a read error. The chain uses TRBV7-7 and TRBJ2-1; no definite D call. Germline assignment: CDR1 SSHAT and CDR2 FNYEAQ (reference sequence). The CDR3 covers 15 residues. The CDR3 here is CASSLAPGRYNEQFF. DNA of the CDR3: TGTGCTAGCAGCTTAGCCCCCGGTCGGTACAATGAGCAGTTCTTC.

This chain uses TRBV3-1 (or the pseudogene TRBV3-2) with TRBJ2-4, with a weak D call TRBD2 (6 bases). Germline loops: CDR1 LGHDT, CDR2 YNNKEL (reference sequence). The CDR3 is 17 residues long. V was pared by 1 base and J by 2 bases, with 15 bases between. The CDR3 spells CASSQAGVAGTKNIQYF. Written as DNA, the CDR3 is TGTGCCAGCAGCCAAGCGGGGGTAGCCGGAACCAAAAACATTCAGTACTTC.

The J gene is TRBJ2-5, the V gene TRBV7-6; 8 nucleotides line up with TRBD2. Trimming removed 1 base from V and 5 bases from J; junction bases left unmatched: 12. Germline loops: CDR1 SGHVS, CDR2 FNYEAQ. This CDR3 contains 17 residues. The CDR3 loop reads CASSLGAAAGEGETQYF. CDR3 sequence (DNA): TGTGCCAGCAGCTTAGGGGCAGCAGCGGGAGAGGGTGAGACCCAGTACTTC.

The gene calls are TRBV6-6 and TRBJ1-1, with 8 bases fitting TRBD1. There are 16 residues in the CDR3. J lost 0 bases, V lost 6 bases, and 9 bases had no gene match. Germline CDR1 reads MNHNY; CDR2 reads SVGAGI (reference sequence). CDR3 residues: CASSPGQGGMNTEAFF. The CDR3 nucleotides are TGTGCCAGCAGCCCAGGACAGGGCGGGATGAACACTGAAGCTTTCTTT.

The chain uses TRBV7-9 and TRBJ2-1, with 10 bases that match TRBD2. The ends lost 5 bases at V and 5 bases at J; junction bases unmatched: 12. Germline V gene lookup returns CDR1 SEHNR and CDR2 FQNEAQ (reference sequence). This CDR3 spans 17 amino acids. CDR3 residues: CASSLSLAGDSHNEQFF. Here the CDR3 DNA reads TGTGCCAGCAGCCTATCTCTAGCGGGAGATTCCCACAATGAGCAGTTCTTC. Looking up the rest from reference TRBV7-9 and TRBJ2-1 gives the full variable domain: DTGVSQNPRHKITKRGQNVTFRCDPISEHNRLYWYRQTLGQGPEFLTYFQNEAQLEKSRLLSDRFSAERPKGSFSTLEIQRTEQGDSAMYLCASSLSLAGDSHNEQFFGPGTRLTVL.

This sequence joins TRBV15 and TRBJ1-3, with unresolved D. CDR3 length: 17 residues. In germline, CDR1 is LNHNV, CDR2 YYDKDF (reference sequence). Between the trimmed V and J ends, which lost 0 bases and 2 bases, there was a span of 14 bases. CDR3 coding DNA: TGTGCCACCAGCAGAGATCTAAGTTCGCGCGCTGGAAACACCATATATTTT. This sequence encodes CATSRDLSSRAGNTIYF.

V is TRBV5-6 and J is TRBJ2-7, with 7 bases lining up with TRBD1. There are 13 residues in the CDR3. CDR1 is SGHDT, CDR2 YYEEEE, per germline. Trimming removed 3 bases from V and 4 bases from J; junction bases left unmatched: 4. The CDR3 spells CASSSDRWYEQYF. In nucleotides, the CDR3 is TGTGCCAGCAGCTCGGACAGGTGGTACGAGCAGTACTTC. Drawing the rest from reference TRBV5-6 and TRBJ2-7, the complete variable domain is DAGVTQSPTHLIKTRGQQVTLRCSPKSGHDTVSWYQQALGQGPQFIFQYYEEEERQRGNFPDRFSGHQFPNYSSELNVNALLLGDSALYLCASSSDRWYEQYFGPGTRLTVT.

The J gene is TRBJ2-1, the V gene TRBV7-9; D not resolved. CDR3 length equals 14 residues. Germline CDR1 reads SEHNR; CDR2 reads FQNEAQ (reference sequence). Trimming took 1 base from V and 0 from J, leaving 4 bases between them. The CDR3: CASSLVGSYNEQFF. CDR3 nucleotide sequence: TGTGCCAGCAGCTTAGTCGGCTCCTACAATGAGCAGTTCTTC.

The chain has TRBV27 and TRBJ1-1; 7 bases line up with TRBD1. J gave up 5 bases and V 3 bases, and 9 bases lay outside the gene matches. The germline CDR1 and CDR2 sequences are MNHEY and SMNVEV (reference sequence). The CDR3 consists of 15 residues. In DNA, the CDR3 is TGTGCCAGCAGTTTCGGGACAGAGCGAGGTACTGAAGCTTTCTTT. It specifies CASSFGTERGTEAFF.

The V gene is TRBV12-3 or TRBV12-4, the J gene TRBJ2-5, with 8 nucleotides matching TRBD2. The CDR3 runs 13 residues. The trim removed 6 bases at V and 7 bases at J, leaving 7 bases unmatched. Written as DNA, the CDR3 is TGTGCCAGCAGCCCCTCGGGAGGGGCGACCCAGTACTTC. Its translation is CASSPSGGATQYF.

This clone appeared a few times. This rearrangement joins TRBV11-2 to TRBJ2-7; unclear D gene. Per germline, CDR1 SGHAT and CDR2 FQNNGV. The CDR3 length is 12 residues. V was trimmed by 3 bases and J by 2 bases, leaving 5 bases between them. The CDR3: CASSFSAYEQYF. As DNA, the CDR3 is TGTGCCAGCAGCTTTAGTGCCTACGAGCAGTACTTC.

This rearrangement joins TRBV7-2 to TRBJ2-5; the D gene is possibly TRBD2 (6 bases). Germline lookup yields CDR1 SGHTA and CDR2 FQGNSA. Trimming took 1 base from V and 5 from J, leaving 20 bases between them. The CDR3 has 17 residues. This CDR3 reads CASSLGGTGTPRETQYF. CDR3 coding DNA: TGTGCCAGCAGCTTAGGAGGAACCGGGACTCCCCGGGAGACCCAGTACTTC.

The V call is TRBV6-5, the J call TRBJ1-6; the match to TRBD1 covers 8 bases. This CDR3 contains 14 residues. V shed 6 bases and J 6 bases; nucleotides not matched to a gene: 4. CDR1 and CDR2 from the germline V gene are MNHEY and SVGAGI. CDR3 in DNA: TGTGCCAGCAGGACAGGGGCCTTTAATTCACCCCTCCACTTT. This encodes CASRTGAFNSPLHF.

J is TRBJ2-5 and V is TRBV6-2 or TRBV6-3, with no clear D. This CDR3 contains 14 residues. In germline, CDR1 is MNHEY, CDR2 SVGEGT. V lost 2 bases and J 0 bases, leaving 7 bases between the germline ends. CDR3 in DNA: TGTGCCAGCAGTTACACGCGCAACCAAGAGACCCAGTACTTC. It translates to CASSYTRNQETQYF.

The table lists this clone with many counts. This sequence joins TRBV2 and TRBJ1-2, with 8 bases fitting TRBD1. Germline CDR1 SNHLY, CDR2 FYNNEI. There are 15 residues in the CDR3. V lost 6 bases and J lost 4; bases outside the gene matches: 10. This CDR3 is CASSAGTGSLYGYTF. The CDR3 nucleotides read TGTGCCAGCAGCGCCGGGACAGGTTCTCTCTATGGCTACACCTTC.